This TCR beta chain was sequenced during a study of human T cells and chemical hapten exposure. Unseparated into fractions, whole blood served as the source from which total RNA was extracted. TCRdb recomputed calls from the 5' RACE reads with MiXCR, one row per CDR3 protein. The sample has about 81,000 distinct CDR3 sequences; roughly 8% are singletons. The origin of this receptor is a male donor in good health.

CDR3 coding DNA: TGTGCCAGTAGCGGGACAGCCTTTAGCAATCAGCCCCAGCATTTT. Its protein product is CASSGTAFSNQPQHF. V and J are TRBV19 and TRBJ1-5, with 7 bases aligning to TRBD1. Germline V gene sequence: CDR1 LNHDA, CDR2 SQIVND (reference sequence). With 6 bases clipped from V and 0 bases from J, the junction kept 5 bases outside the gene matches. This CDR3 has 15 amino acids. Using reference TRBV19 and TRBJ1-5 for the parts outside the CDR3, the full variable domain is DGGITQSPKYLFRKEGQNVTLSCEQNLNHDAMYWYRQDPGQGLRLIYYSQIVNDFQKGDIAEGYSVSREKKESFPLTVTSAQKNPTAFYLCASSGTAFSNQPQHFGDGTRLSIL.